The 2 T cell receptor beta chains given below trace back to one sample, sequenced in a study of human thymus T cells. Thymus was obtained from resections taken during corrective heart surgery. Clones were sequenced by immunoSEQ multiplex PCR, and TCRdb holds only the in-frame ones, with some missing. This sample has 70,000 to 75,000 clones, with 85% to 95% found just once. The specimen sequenced was thymus tissue. These receptors all stem from a girl under three years old with a congenital heart defect but otherwise immunologically healthy.

The genes are TRBV7-2 and TRBJ2-2, with D unclear. CDR3 length equals 14 residues. CDR1 and CDR2 from the germline V gene are SGHTA and FQGNSA. Trimming removed 5 bases from V and 2 bases from J, with 9 bases in between. CDR3 DNA sequence: TGTGCCAGCAGCGCAGCCTTCAACACCGGGGAGCTGTTTTTT. This gives the protein CASSAAFNTGELFF.

In its sample, this clone was seen once. The V call is TRBV7-9, the J call TRBJ1-5; weak D call: TRBD1 (6 bases). Deletions cut 0 bases from V and 5 bases from J, with 17 bases between. The CDR3 is 17 residues long. From germline, CDR1 is SEHNR and CDR2 FQNEAQ (reference sequence). The CDR3 nucleotides are TGTGCCAGCAGCTTAGCCAGGGGTGGGTTAGGGGATCAGCCCCAGCATTTT. Translating it yields CASSLARGGLGDQPQHF.